This TCR beta chain is from a study of cytomegalovirus exposure and HLA in healthy donors. About this clone: Its antigen remains unidentified.

This table comes from immunoSEQ multiplex PCR, and its TCRdb copy is limited to in-frame clones, with some not included. The top ten hold 13% of the sample, which has 200,000 or so clones, around 83% seen once. CDR3 length equals 14 residues. V was clipped by 4 bases and J by 2 bases; unmatched bases: 2. Germline CDR1 SQVTM, CDR2 ANQGSEA. Study-wide points: It was approximately 160 TCR beta chains that were listed as cytomegalovirus-associated.

The clonotype comes from a woman younger than 45 in good health and CMV-seropositive. The J gene is TRBJ2-2, the V gene TRBV29-1; TRBD1 agrees at 9 bases. Sequenced input: PBMCs. CDR3 protein: CSVAGQGNTGELFF. CDR3 DNA sequence: TGCAGCGTTGCGGGACAGGGTAACACCGGGGAGCTGTTTTTT.